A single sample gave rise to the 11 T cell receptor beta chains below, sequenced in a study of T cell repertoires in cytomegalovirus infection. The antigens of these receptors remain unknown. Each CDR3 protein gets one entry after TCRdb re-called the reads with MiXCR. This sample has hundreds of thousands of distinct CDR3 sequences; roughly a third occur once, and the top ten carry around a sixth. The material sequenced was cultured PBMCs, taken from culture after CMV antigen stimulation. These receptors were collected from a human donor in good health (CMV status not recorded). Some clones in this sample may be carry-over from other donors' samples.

The CDR3 loop is CASLLLGTEAFF. DNA of the CDR3: TGTGCCAGCCTCCTCTTGGGCACTGAAGCTTTCTTT. This chain joins TRBV12-3 or TRBV12-4 and TRBJ1-1; no clear D. This CDR3 comprises 12 residues. V lost 8 bases and J 4 bases, leaving 11 bases between the germline ends.

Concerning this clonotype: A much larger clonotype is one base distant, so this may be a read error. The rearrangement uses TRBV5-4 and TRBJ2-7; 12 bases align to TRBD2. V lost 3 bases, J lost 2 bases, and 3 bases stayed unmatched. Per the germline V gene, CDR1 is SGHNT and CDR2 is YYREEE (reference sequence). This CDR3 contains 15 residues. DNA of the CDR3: TGTGCCAGCAGCTCCTGGACTAGCGGGACCTACGAGCAGTACTTC. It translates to CASSSWTSGTYEQYF.

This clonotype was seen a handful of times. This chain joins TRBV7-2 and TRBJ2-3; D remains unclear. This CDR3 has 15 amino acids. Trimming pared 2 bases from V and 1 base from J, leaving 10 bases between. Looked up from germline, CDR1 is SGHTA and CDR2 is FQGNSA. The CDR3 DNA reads TGTGCCAGCAGCTTATTAAGGAGCGGCACAGATACGCAGTATTTT. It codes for CASSLLRSGTDTQYF.

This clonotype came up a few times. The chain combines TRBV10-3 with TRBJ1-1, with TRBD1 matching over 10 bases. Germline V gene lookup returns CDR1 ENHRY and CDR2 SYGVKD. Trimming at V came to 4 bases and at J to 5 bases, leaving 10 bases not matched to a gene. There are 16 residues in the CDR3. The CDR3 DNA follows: TGTGCCATCAGTGCTGAGCTTGGACAGGGGGGGACTGAAGCTTTCTTT. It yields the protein CAISAELGQGGTEAFF.

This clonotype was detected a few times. The CDR3 sequence: CASSSGQGSYEQYV. CDR3 in DNA: TGTGCCAGCAGCTCCGGACAGGGCTCCTACGAGCAGTACGTC. The J gene is TRBJ2-7, the V gene TRBV7-9, with 8 bases fitting TRBD1. The CDR3 is made up of 14 amino acids. Germline CDR1 and CDR2: SEHNR and FQNEAQ (reference sequence). Germline trimming cut 4 bases from V and 0 bases from J; bases unmatched to any gene: 2.

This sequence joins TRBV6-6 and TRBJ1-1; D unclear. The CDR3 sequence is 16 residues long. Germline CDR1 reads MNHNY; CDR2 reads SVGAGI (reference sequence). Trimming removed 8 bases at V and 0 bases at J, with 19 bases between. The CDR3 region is CASFPYMESLNTEAFF. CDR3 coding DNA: TGTGCCAGCTTCCCCTACATGGAAAGTTTGAACACTGAAGCTTTCTTT.

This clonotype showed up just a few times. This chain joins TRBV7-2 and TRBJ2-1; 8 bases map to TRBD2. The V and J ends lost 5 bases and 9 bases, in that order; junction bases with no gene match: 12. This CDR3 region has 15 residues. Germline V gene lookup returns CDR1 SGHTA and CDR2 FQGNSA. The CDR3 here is CASSLQVGTRREQFF. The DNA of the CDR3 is TGTGCCAGCAGCCTCCAGGTCGGGACTAGACGTGAGCAGTTCTTC.

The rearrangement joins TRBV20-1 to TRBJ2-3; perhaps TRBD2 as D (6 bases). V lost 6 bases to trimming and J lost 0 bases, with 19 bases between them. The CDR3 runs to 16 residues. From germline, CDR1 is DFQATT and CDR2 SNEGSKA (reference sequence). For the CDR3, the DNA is TGCAGTGCATCGGGGGTACAGAGGAAAAGCACAGATACGCAGTATTTT. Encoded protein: CSASGVQRKSTDTQYF.

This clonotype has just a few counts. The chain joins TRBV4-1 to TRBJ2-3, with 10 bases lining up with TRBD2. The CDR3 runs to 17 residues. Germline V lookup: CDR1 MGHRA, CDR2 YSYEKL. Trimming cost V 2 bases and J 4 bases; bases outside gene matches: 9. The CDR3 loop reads CASSQPKSGRASDTQYF. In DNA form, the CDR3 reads TGCGCCAGCAGCCAACCCAAAAGCGGGAGGGCCTCAGATACGCAGTATTTT.

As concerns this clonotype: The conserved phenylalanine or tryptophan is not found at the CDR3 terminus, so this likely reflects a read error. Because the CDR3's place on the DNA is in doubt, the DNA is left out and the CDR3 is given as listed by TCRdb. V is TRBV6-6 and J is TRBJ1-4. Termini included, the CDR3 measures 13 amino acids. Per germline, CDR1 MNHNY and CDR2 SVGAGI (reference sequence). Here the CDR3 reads CASSILNEKLMSI.

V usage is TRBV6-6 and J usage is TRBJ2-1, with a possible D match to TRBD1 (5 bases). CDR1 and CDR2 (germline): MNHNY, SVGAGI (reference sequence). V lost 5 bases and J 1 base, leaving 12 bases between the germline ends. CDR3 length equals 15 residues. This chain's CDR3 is CASSQVQASYNEQFF. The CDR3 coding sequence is TGTGCCAGCAGTCAGGTACAGGCGTCCTACAATGAGCAGTTCTTC.